The sequence of this T cell receptor (beta chain) was determined in a study of cytomegalovirus exposure and HLA in healthy donors. Study observations and caveats: TCR clusters originating in the first cohort tended to co-occur in the 120 validation repertoires, according to a later analysis. Most sequenced TCRs were rare (though some public TCRs occurred in many donors).

The germline V gene encodes CDR1 SGHAT and CDR2 FQNNGV. This CDR3 spans 16 amino acids. Trimming took 4 bases from V and 1 from J, leaving 15 bases between them. As concerns this clone: Its antigen is as yet unknown.

Produced via immunoSEQ multiplex PCR; TCRdb's table is partial and in-frame only. The profile covers approximately 220,000 clones, with roughly 89% appearing a single time and about 2.8% taken by the ten largest. Sequencing input: PBMCs. The V gene is TRBV11-2, the J gene TRBJ2-3; perhaps TRBD2 as D (5 bases). The TCR sequence derives from a man between 18 and 35 years old in good health and CMV-seronegative. This CDR3 reads CASSSALVRGTDTQYF. CDR3 sequence (DNA): TGTGCCAGCAGCTCCGCACTAGTACGGGGCACAGATACGCAGTATTTT.